The clone carrying this T cell receptor beta chain is identified as medium-sized (0.01 to 0.1%) from frequency. No antigen is known for it. This entry belongs to a study of T cells in severe cutaneous drug reactions. Whole-study context: Collected from acute- or recovery-stage patients: blister fluids/cells and PBMC.

Study conclusions and caveats: In carbamazepine-induced Stevens-Johnson syndrome or toxic epidermal necrolysis, TRBV12-4 averaged around 29% in blister cells and around 5% in PBMC.

The iRepertoire multiplex PCR system with TCR subtype-specific primers built both bulk and single-cell libraries. After re-calling the multiplex PCR reads, TCRdb lists one entry per CDR3 protein, DNA absent. The listing records some 1,200 distinct CDR3 sequences. Sequenced patients had Stevens-Johnson syndrome or toxic epidermal necrolysis caused by carbamazepine. This CDR3 has 14 amino acids. Germline CDR1 reads SNHLY; CDR2 reads FYNNEI. The V and J genes are TRBV2 and TRBJ1-4. This clonotype was sampled from a human donor with Stevens-Johnson syndrome, a severe cutaneous drug reaction. Input material: cells from a skin blister. The CDR3 sequence is CASSERTVAEKLFF.